These 27 T cell receptor beta chains came from one sample sequenced in a study of blood T cell repertoires in COVID-19 (dated by TCRdb to the early 2020s). Libraries came from the immunoSEQ multiplex PCR assay. The clones in this table, taken by TCRdb from immuneACCESS, are in-frame only. Not every clone is retained; where verified, under half of the shortfall comes from an unresolved V gene, and the cause of the rest is unknown. In this sample the table shows under 200,000 clones, about 90% of which occur a single time. The top ten clonotypes cover 7% to 8% of the sample. Specimen: PBMCs or T cells enriched from blood (not recorded which). These TCRs come from a woman aged 45-60 years who had recovered from COVID-19.

The chain combines TRBV2 with TRBJ2-1, with D uncertain. Germline V gene lookup returns CDR1 SNHLY and CDR2 FYNNEI. Trimming pared 2 bases from V and 1 base from J, leaving 6 bases between. The CDR3 loop spans 14 amino acids. The DNA for the CDR3 is TGTGCCAGCAGTGAATCTAGATCCTACAATGAGCAGTTCTTC. This sequence encodes CASSESRSYNEQFF.

This clone was picked up a small number of times. This chain connects TRBV27 to TRBJ2-7; D uncertain. The CDR3 has 11 amino acids. Germline CDR1 is MNHEY and CDR2 is SMNVEV (reference sequence). Trimming removed 4 bases at V and 2 bases at J, with 3 bases between. The CDR3 coding sequence is TGTGCCAGCAGTTCTCCCTACGAGCAGTACTTC. This translates into CASSSPYEQYF.

The chain uses TRBV2 and TRBJ2-3; weak D call: TRBD2 (10 bases). Germline CDR1 reads SNHLY; CDR2 reads FYNNEI. Trimming cost V 6 bases and J 2 bases, with 24 bases left between them. CDR3 length equals 18 residues. In DNA form, the CDR3 reads TGTGCCAGCAGAAAGACAGGGGGACTAGCGCGAAACACAGATACGCAGTATTTT. Its translation: CASRKTGGLARNTDTQYF.

The DNA of the CDR3 is TGTGCCAGCAGCAAAGAGCTAGCGGGAGATCTAATATCCTACGAGCAGTACTTC. Its protein is CASSKELAGDLISYEQYF. The J gene is TRBJ2-7, the V gene TRBV21-1; the table's D call, TRBD2, was not checked against the DNA. TRBV21-1 is classified as a pseudogene. The CDR3 is 18 amino acids.

The chain carries TRBV15 and TRBJ1-5; D is unresolved. This CDR3 contains 17 residues. The germline gives CDR1 LNHNV, CDR2 YYDKDF (reference sequence). The V end lost 1 base, the J end lost 2 bases, and 15 bases lay between the germline ends. The DNA for the CDR3 is TGTGCCACCAGCAGAGTCCTTCCCGAGGGCGGCAATCAGCCCCAGCATTTT. As protein: CATSRVLPEGGNQPQHF. Filled out from reference TRBV15 and TRBJ1-5, the complete variable domain reads DAMVIQNPRYQVTQFGKPVTLSCSQTLNHNVMYWYQQKSSQAPKLLFHYYDKDFNNEADTPDNFQSRRPNTSFCFLDIRSPGLGDTAMYLCATSRVLPEGGNQPQHFGDGTRLSIL.

With regard to this clone: Other nucleotide sequences from this sample produce the same CDR3. This chain links TRBV3-1 (or the pseudogene TRBV3-2) with TRBJ2-1; D gene uncertain. CDR1 and CDR2 (germline): LGHDT, YNNKEL (reference sequence). The CDR3 has 12 amino acids. The V end lost 3 bases, the J end lost 5 bases, and 5 bases lay between the germline ends. The CDR3 region is CASSQRDNEQFF. CDR3 nucleotides: TGTGCCAGCAGCCAGAGAGACAATGAGCAGTTCTTC.

This clone was recorded once. The chain uses TRBV30 and TRBJ2-3, with 9 bases aligning to TRBD2. The CDR3 is made up of 17 amino acids. Trimming took 0 bases from V and 2 from J; bases not matched to a gene: 9. Germline-derived CDR1 and CDR2 are GTSNPN and SVGIG (reference sequence). The CDR3 spells CAWSVPSLAGPTDTQYF. The DNA of the CDR3 is TGTGCCTGGAGTGTACCCAGCCTAGCGGGACCCACAGATACGCAGTATTTT.

J is TRBJ2-7 and V is TRBV6-5; maybe TRBD1 (5 bases). In germline, CDR1 is MNHEY, CDR2 SVGAGI. This CDR3 region has 13 residues. V lost 7 bases, J lost 4 bases, and 14 bases lay in between. CDR3 loop: CASNSDISYEQYF. The DNA of the CDR3 is TGTGCCAGCAATTCGGACATTAGTTACGAGCAGTACTTC.

The rearrangement links TRBV27 to TRBJ1-2, with TRBD1 matching over 11 bases. Germline CDR1 and CDR2: MNHEY and SMNVEV (reference sequence). J was trimmed by 8 bases and V by 5 bases; bases with no gene match: 13. The CDR3 loop spans 16 amino acids. In DNA form, the CDR3 reads TGTGCCAGCAGTCCCATCCCCCGGACAGGGGGCGCGGGCTACACCTTC. It specifies CASSPIPRTGGAGYTF.

This rearrangement joins TRBV28 to TRBJ2-1, with TRBD1 matching 7 bases. CDR3 length: 15 residues. Germline lookup yields CDR1 MDHEN and CDR2 SYDVKM. The junction had 12 bases not matched to a gene; V was cut back by 3 bases and J by 10 bases. CDR3 coding DNA: TGTGCCAGCAGTTTTCGACAGGGACACCTTTGGGAGCAGTTCTTC. Its translation is CASSFRQGHLWEQFF.

The V and J genes are TRBV7-9 and TRBJ1-1; D is ambiguous. This CDR3 comprises 13 residues. CDR1 is SEHNR and CDR2 is FQNEAQ in the germline V gene (reference sequence). V was pared by 4 bases and J by 1 base, with 7 bases between. The CDR3 loop reads CASSWAQNTEAFF. For the CDR3, the DNA is TGTGCCAGCAGCTGGGCCCAGAACACTGAAGCTTTCTTT.

CDR3 amino acids: CASSQGAGAGETQYF. The CDR3 DNA sequence: TGTGCCAGCAGCCAAGGGGCAGGGGCCGGGGAGACCCAGTACTTC. The chain employs TRBV7-9 and TRBJ2-5, with a weak D call TRBD1 (6 bases). The CDR3 is 15 residues long. The V gene lost 5 bases and the J gene lost 5 bases, with 18 bases spanning the gap. Germline-derived CDR1 and CDR2 are SEHNR and FQNEAQ (reference sequence). Using reference TRBV7-9 and TRBJ2-5 for the parts outside the CDR3, the full variable domain is DTGVSQNPRHKITKRGQNVTFRCDPISEHNRLYWYRQTLGQGPEFLTYFQNEAQLEKSRLLSDRFSAERPKGSFSTLEIQRTEQGDSAMYLCASSQGAGAGETQYFGPGTRLLVL.

The V and J genes are TRBV5-5 and TRBJ1-6, with 7 bases identical to TRBD1. Germline CDR1 is SGHKS and CDR2 is YYEKEE (reference sequence). Trimming took 7 bases from V and 14 from J; bases not matched to a gene: 15. This CDR3 region has 14 residues. CDR3 DNA: TGTGCCAGCGGAAGGGACAGCGATAATTCGGCCCTCCACTTT. Translation: CASGRDSDNSALHF.

The genes are TRBV28 and TRBJ1-5; no clear D. V lost 3 bases to trimming and J lost 3 bases, with 21 bases between them. Germline assignment: CDR1 MDHEN and CDR2 SYDVKM. The CDR3 is 18 amino acids. DNA of the CDR3: TGTGCCAGCAGTTTTCCCGGGGTGGGTTCAACACCCAATCAGCCCCAGCATTTT. It is translated as CASSFPGVGSTPNQPQHF.

This clone was counted a single time. The chain combines TRBV10-1 with TRBJ2-1; 14 bases fit TRBD2. The ends lost 5 bases at V and 6 bases at J; junction bases unmatched: 9. The CDR3 runs 17 residues. Germline V gene lookup returns CDR1 WNHNN and CDR2 SYGVQD (reference sequence). The CDR3 spells CASSKGLAGAGPNEQFF. As DNA, the CDR3 is TGCGCCAGCAGTAAGGGACTAGCGGGAGCCGGGCCCAATGAGCAGTTCTTC.

This clone turned up a few times. The chain carries TRBV7-6 and TRBJ2-1; D is uncertain. With 1 base removed from V and 9 bases from J, the gap between germline ends came to 10 bases. The germline gives CDR1 SGHVS, CDR2 FNYEAQ. The CDR3 has 13 residues. Here the CDR3 DNA reads TGTGCCAGCAGCTTAGTGGAGCGCACTGAGCAGTTCTTC. It codes for CASSLVERTEQFF.

This chain connects TRBV7-9 to TRBJ2-4, with 8 bases lining up with TRBD2. Germline V gene data show CDR1 as SEHNR and CDR2 as FQNEAQ (reference sequence). This CDR3 spans 13 amino acids. With V trimmed by 5 bases and J by 7 bases, 4 bases remained unmatched. CDR3 protein: CASSPTGGNIQYF. The DNA of the CDR3 is TGTGCCAGCAGCCCCACGGGGGGGAACATTCAGTACTTC.

This clone has a single count. The J gene is TRBJ2-3, the V gene TRBV28, with 7 positions matching TRBD2. With 3 bases clipped from V and 2 bases from J, the junction kept 5 bases outside the gene matches. The germline CDR1 and CDR2 sequences are MDHEN and SYDVKM. The CDR3 is 15 residues long. Written as DNA, the CDR3 is TGTGCCAGCAGTTTGGCGGGAGTATACACAGATACGCAGTATTTT. This codes for CASSLAGVYTDTQYF.

The gene calls are TRBV3-1 (or the pseudogene TRBV3-2) and TRBJ2-7, with 9 bases lining up with TRBD2. Trimming cost V 4 bases and J 6 bases; bases outside gene matches: 10. CDR1 and CDR2 from the germline V gene are LGHDT and YNNKEL (reference sequence). This CDR3 has 15 amino acids. The CDR3 sequence: CASSPRTSVGPEQYF. The CDR3 region has the DNA TGTGCCAGCAGCCCGCGGACTAGCGTGGGGCCCGAGCAGTACTTC.

In its sample, this clone was seen a few times. V gene TRBV11-2 combines with J gene TRBJ2-1; 12 nucleotides align to TRBD2. CDR1 and CDR2 (germline): SGHAT, FQNNGV. This CDR3 is built from 15 residues. V was clipped by 3 bases and J by 7 bases; unmatched bases: 4. The CDR3: CASSFRLAGGNEQFF. In DNA, the CDR3 is TGTGCCAGCAGCTTCCGGCTAGCGGGGGGGAATGAGCAGTTCTTC.

The chain uses TRBV19 and TRBJ2-2; the match to TRBD1 covers 9 bases. This CDR3 region has 17 residues. CDR1 and CDR2 from the germline V gene are LNHDA and SQIVND (reference sequence). J lost 3 bases, V lost 8 bases, and 13 bases had no gene match. The CDR3 loop is CASVPGQGFLDTGELFF. DNA of the CDR3: TGTGCCAGTGTCCCGGGACAGGGATTTTTGGACACCGGGGAGCTGTTTTTT.

Worth noting for this clone: Given a much more abundant clone one base away, this may be a read error. The gene calls are TRBV6-5 and TRBJ2-4, with 10 positions matching TRBD1. Germline CDR1 reads MNHEY; CDR2 reads SVGAGI. J was trimmed by 9 bases and V by 2 bases; bases with no gene match: 1. CDR3 size: 13 residues. CDR3 loop: CASSYRDRGIQYF. The CDR3 DNA sequence: TGTGCCAGCAGTTACCGGGACAGGGGCATTCAGTACTTC.

The chain combines TRBV4-1 with TRBJ1-6; a possible D gene is TRBD1 (5 bases). Trimming took off 1 base at V and 8 bases at J, with 12 bases between the two ends. The CDR3 loop spans 15 amino acids. From germline, CDR1 is MGHRA and CDR2 YSYEKL. The CDR3, as DNA: TGCGCCAGCAGCCAAGTGGTAGGGGTGCATTCACCCCTCCACTTT. This sequence encodes CASSQVVGVHSPLHF.

The V and J genes are TRBV28 and TRBJ2-1; 13 positions match TRBD2. V was pared by 6 bases and J by 4 bases, with 9 bases of the junction left unmatched. The CDR3 contains 17 residues. In germline, CDR1 is MDHEN, CDR2 SYDVKM. The CDR3 coding sequence is TGTGCCAGCAGACCCACTAGCGGGAGGGCCGGGTACAATGAGCAGTTCTTC. It translates to CASRPTSGRAGYNEQFF. Full variable domain (outside the CDR3, taken from reference TRBV28 and TRBJ2-1): DVKVTQSSRYLVKRTGEKVFLECVQDMDHENMFWYRQDPGLGLRLIYFSYDVKMKEKGDIPEGYSVSREKKERFSLILESASTNQTSMYLCASRPTSGRAGYNEQFFGPGTRLTVL.

This chain connects TRBV5-4 to TRBJ1-2, with D tentatively TRBD1 (5 bases). The CDR3 totals 15 residues. The germline CDR1 and CDR2 sequences are SGHNT and YYREEE (reference sequence). V gave up 0 bases and J gave up 3 bases, with 12 bases separating them. The CDR3 here is CASSLGGSGDYGYTF. The CDR3 DNA reads TGTGCCAGCAGCTTGGGGGGGTCGGGGGACTATGGCTACACCTTC.

This chain joins TRBV7-2 and TRBJ2-2; 10 bases fit TRBD2. V lost 5 bases and J lost 6; bases outside the gene matches: 9. The germline V gene has CDR1 SGHTA and CDR2 FQGNSA. The CDR3 runs 16 residues. CDR3 bases: TGTGCCAGCAGCGCCACTAGCGGGAAAGGGGCCGGGGAGCTGTTTTTT. Its protein product is CASSATSGKGAGELFF.

This sequence joins TRBV27 and TRBJ2-1; the match to TRBD1 covers 8 bases. Per the germline V gene, CDR1 is MNHEY and CDR2 is SMNVEV (reference sequence). The CDR3 consists of 14 residues. With V trimmed by 6 bases and J by 3 bases, 4 bases remained unmatched. The CDR3 DNA follows: TGTGCCAGCAGCCGGACAGGGAGCTACAATGAGCAGTTCTTC. Translation gives CASSRTGSYNEQFF.